The following is a T cell receptor (beta chain) sequence with its context. The assay was immunoSEQ multiplex PCR, and TCRdb's table has in-frame clones only and misses some. In the table there are more than 110,000 clones, over 60% of which are singletons. These data belong to a study of blood T cell repertoires in COVID-19. Cohort 3 donors were reported recovered after two negative PCRs, clearance, or symptom resolution. Material: PBMCs or T cells enriched from blood (not recorded which). The receptor's source is a woman in her forties or fifties who had recovered from COVID-19.

The CDR3 is CASSLGTGGGEQYF. CDR3 nucleotide sequence: TGTGCCAGCAGTTTAGGGACAGGGGGCGGCGAGCAGTACTTC. V gene TRBV27 combines with J gene TRBJ2-7; 12 bases align to TRBD1. This CDR3 has 14 amino acids. The V segment lost 2 bases and the J segment 6 bases; nucleotides outside the gene matches: 2. CDR1 is MNHEY, CDR2 SMNVEV, per germline (reference sequence).